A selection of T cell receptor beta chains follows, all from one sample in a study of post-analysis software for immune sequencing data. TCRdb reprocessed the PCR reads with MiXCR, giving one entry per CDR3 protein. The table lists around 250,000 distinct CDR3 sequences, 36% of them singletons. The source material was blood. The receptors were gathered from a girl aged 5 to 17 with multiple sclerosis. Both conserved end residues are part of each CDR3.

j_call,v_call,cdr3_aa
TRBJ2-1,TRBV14,CASSQISGGRRFF
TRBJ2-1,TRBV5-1,CASSEGTSDPYNEQFF
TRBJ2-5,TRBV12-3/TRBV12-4,CASRPAGGETQYF
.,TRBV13,CASSWKLRGQGYEQYF
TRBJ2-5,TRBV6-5,CASSYSAGGDEQYF
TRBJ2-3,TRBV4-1,CASSQTSPDTQYF
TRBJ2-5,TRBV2,CASSEDVAGARRYF
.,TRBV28,CASSIHPGTSINPYEQYF
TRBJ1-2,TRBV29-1,CSVEDYVDYGYTF
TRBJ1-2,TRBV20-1,CSASPDRDLNYGYTF
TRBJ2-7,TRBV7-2,CASSLRRESSYEQYF
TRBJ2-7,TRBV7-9,CASSPGGSDIEQYF
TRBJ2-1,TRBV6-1,CASSVALDEQFF
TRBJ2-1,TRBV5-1,CASSRMAGGGGNEQFF
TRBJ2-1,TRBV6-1,CATGSGRFYNEQFF
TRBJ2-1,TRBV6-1,CASSAGLAGDEQFF
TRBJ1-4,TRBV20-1,CSARDYTTDAEKLFF
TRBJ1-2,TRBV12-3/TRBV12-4,CASSSVFYGYTF
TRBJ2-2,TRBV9,CASSVGQGETGELFF
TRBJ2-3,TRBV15,CATSQNSDTQYF
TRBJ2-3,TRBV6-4,CASSDSQGADTQYF
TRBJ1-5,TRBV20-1,CSAKLGTGINQPQHF
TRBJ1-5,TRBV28,CASNPQGAVQPQHF
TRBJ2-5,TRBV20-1,CSASNRGGETQYF
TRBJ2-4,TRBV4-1,CASSQPGGTRDIQYF
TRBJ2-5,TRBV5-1,CASSFPNRGAQEAQYF
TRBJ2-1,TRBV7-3,CASSHQGLASNEQFF